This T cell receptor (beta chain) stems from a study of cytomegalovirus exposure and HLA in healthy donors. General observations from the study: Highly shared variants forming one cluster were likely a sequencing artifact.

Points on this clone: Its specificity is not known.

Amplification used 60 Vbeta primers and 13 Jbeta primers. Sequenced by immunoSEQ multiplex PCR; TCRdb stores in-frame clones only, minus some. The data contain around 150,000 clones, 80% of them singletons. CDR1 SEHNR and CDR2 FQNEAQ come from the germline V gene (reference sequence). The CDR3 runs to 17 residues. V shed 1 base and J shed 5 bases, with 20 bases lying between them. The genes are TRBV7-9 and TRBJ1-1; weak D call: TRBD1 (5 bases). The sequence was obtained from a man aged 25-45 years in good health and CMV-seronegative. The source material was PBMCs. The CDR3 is CASSLGVLSGTWTEAFF. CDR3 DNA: TGTGCCAGCAGCTTAGGGGTTCTTTCTGGGACTTGGACTGAAGCTTTCTTT.